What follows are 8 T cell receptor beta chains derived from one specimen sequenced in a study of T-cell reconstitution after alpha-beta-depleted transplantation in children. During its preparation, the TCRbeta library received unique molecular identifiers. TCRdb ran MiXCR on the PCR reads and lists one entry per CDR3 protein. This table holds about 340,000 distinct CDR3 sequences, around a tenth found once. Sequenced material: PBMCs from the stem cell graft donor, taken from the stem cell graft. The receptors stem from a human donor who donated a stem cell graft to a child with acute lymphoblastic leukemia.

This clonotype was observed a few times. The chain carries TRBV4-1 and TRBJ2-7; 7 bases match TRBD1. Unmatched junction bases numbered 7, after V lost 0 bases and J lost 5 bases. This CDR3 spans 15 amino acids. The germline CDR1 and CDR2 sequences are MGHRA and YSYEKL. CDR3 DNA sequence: TGCGCCAGCAGCCAAGAAAGGGGGCAAGTCCACGAGCAGTACTTC. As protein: CASSQERGQVHEQYF.

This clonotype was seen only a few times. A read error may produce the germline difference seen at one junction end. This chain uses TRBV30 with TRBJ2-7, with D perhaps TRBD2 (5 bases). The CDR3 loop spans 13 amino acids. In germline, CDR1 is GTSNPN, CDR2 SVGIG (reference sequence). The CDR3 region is CAWSHRLLMGSSF. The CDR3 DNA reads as TGTGCCTGGAGCCACCGACTACTTATGGGGAGTTCCTTC.

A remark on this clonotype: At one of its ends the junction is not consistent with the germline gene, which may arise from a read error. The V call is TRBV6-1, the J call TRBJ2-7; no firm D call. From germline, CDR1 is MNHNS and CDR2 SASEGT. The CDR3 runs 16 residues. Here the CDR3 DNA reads TGTGCCACCAAAGGATTATCAGTCCCATACTCCCACGAGCAGTACTTC. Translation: CATKGLSVPYSHEQYF.

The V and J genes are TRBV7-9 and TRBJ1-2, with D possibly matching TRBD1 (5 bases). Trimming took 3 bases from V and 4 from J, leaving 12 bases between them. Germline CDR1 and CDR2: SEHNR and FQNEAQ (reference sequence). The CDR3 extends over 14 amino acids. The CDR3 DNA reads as TGTGCCAGCAGCTTGGGAGACAGCCTCTATGGCTACACCTTC. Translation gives CASSLGDSLYGYTF.

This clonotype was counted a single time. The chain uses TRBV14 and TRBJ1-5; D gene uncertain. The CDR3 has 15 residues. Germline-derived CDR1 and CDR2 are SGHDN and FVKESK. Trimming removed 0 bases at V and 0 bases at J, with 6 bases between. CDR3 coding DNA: TGTGCCAGCAGCCAAGAAAAATCTAGCAATCAGCCCCAGCATTTT. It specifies CASSQEKSSNQPQHF.

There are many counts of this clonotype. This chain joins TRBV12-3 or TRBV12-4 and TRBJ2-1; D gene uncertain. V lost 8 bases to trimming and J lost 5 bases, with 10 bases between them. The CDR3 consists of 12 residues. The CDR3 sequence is CASAVTHNEQFF. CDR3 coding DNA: TGTGCCAGCGCCGTTACCCACAATGAGCAGTTCTTC.

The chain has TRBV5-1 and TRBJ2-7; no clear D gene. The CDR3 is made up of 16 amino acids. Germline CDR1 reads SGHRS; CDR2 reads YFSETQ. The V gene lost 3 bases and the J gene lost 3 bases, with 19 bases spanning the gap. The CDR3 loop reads CASSSGYLPLFYEQYF. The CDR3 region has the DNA TGCGCCAGCAGCTCCGGATACTTACCCCTCTTCTACGAGCAGTACTTC.

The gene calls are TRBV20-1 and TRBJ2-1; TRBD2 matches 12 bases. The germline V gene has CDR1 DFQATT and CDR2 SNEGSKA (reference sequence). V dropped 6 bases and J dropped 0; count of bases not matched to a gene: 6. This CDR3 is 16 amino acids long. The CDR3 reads CSARTSGDRSYNEQFF. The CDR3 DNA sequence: TGCAGTGCCAGGACTAGCGGGGATCGCTCCTACAATGAGCAGTTCTTC.